In this sample, the clone carrying this T cell receptor (beta chain) turned up once. Its antigen is not known. The V gene lost 3 bases and the J gene lost 2 bases, with 11 bases spanning the gap. This CDR3 region has 15 residues. This sample is drawn from a study of blood T cells in healthy people across ages. Study-wide results and caveats: The fall in TCR beta diversity per million T cells was roughly linear with age.

Each of the donors had approximately 10 milliliters of peripheral blood drawn into EDTA-treated Vacutainer tubes. Next came a second PCR, run for about 7 to 12 cycles, which used a sample-barcoded 5' primer along with a J-beta primer mix. All cDNA molecules were each tagged by a template-switch adaptor with 12 random nucleotides. TCRdb re-called the 5' RACE reads with MiXCR, one entry per CDR3 protein. The sample carries 500,000 to 550,000 distinct CDR3 sequences, 20% to 30% recorded once. The same data also contributed to another study, on T cells of mothers and their children. That source reports: Normalized overlap was always slightly, never significantly, higher in related than unrelated mother-child pairs.

Sequencing used blood. The sequence was obtained from a boy younger than 18 in good health. The rearrangement uses TRBV12-3 or TRBV12-4 and TRBJ2-1; D is ambiguous. The CDR3 sequence: CASSFTPTAYNEQFF. As DNA, the CDR3 is TGTGCCAGCAGTTTTACACCCACTGCCTACAATGAGCAGTTCTTC.